This T cell receptor beta chain was obtained from a study of identical twins. Study-wide results and caveats: The same donors were not followed; conclusions instead depended on cross-sectional statistical analysis. Fewer insertions were carried by abundant cord blood beta clonotypes, but none was seen in memory repertoires. Zero-insertion results could be subject to partial confounding by invariant MAIT and iNKT cells. Sharing of beta out-of-frame sequences by twins showed a weaker excess.

In germline, CDR1 is MGHRA, CDR2 YSYEKL. This CDR3 comprises 16 residues. V was clipped by 0 bases and J by 3 bases, with 12 bases between them. Note on this clonotype: The antigen remains undetermined.

MiXCR, run by TCRdb on the 5' RACE reads, gives a single entry per CDR3 protein. The sample includes 750,000 to 950,000 distinct CDR3 sequences, roughly an eighth of them seen just once. The same sample was also used in a study of yellow fever vaccine responses in identical twins.

Material for sequencing was PBMCs. The receptor was derived from a woman aged 18-29 years in good health. This chain joins TRBV4-1 and TRBJ2-4; D remains ambiguous. CDR3: CASSQDSVQDKNIQYF. In DNA, the CDR3 is TGCGCCAGCAGCCAAGATTCAGTTCAGGACAAAAACATTCAGTACTTC.